One sample yielded the 13 T cell receptor beta chains listed below, sequenced in a study of T cell responses to AZD1222 COVID-19 vaccine. The table came from immunoSEQ multiplex PCR; TCRdb's copy has only in-frame clones and leaves some out. This sample has 90,000 to 150,000 clones, with 90% to 95% found just once. Sequenced here: peripheral blood, sampled on day 0 of AZD1222 vaccination. These receptors were collected from an adult in good health.

The V and J genes are TRBV2 and TRBJ2-7, with D tentatively TRBD2 (7 bases). CDR1 SNHLY and CDR2 FYNNEI come from the germline V gene. The V and J ends lost 6 bases and 5 bases respectively, with 17 bases between them. The CDR3 is made up of 14 amino acids. In DNA, the CDR3 is TGTGCCAGCAGGCTCAGGGGAGGGCTAGACGAGCAGTACTTC. It translates to CASRLRGGLDEQYF. Variable domain in full (rest from reference TRBV2 and TRBJ2-7): EPEVTQTPSHQVTQMGQEVILRCVPISNHLYFYWYRQILGQKVEFLVSFYNNEISEKSEIFDDQFSVERPDGSNFTLKIRSTKLEDSAMYFCASRLRGGLDEQYFGPGTRLTVT.

The rearrangement uses TRBV7-3 and TRBJ2-7; perhaps TRBD2 as D (6 bases). The CDR3 extends over 14 amino acids. Trimming stripped 1 base from V and 4 bases from J, with 11 bases between. Per the germline V gene, CDR1 is SGHTA and CDR2 is FQGTGA. CDR3 sequence (DNA): TGTGCCAGCAGCTTAAAAATGGGGGGATACGAGCAGTACTTC. Translated, it gives CASSLKMGGYEQYF.

This clone came up a few times. This chain joins TRBV6-4 and TRBJ1-6, with D tentatively TRBD1 (6 bases). This CDR3 is built from 14 residues. Trimming pared 0 bases from V and 9 bases from J, leaving 9 bases between. The germline V gene encodes CDR1 MRHNA and CDR2 SNTAGT. In DNA form, the CDR3 reads TGTGCCAGCAGTGACTCGACGGACAGTTCACCCCTCCACTTT. Translating it yields CASSDSTDSSPLHF.

The chain joins TRBV7-8 to TRBJ1-5; D unresolved. Trimming pared 1 base from V and 0 bases from J, leaving 10 bases between. The length of the CDR3 is 16 residues. Germline V gene data show CDR1 as SGHVS and CDR2 as FQNEAQ. The CDR3 nucleotides are TGTGCCAGCAGCTTAGAATGGCAGGCTAGCAATCAGCCCCAGCATTTT. It encodes CASSLEWQASNQPQHF.

This chain joins TRBV10-3 and TRBJ2-7; unclear D gene. Per germline, CDR1 ENHRY and CDR2 SYGVKD. The CDR3 runs 12 residues. V dropped 3 bases and J dropped 1 base, with 4 bases sitting between them. CDR3 amino acids: CAISEWSYEQYF. Here the CDR3 DNA reads TGTGCCATCAGTGAATGGTCCTACGAGCAGTACTTC.

The chain links TRBV5-1 to TRBJ2-5; D may be TRBD1 (7 bases). CDR1 is SGHRS and CDR2 is YFSETQ in the germline V gene. Trimming took off 0 bases at V and 5 bases at J, with 17 bases between the two ends. The CDR3 has 16 residues. The CDR3 region has the DNA TGCGCCAGCAGCTTGGTCCCGACAGGGAGCGGGGAGACCCAGTACTTC. Amino acids: CASSLVPTGSGETQYF.

The J gene is TRBJ2-1, the V gene TRBV18, with 7 bases aligning to TRBD2. V trimming: 3 bases; J trimming: 6 bases; junction bases outside the gene matches: 2. Germline CDR1 KGHSH, CDR2 LQKENI. The CDR3 is 13 amino acids. The CDR3 coding sequence is TGTGCCAGCTCACCCTGGGGGGGCAATGAGCAGTTCTTC. Its translation: CASSPWGGNEQFF.

The CDR3 loop is CASSYYSGQSYEQYF. The CDR3 region has the DNA TGTGCCAGCAGTTATTATTCGGGACAGTCCTACGAGCAGTACTTC. This chain connects TRBV6-5 to TRBJ2-7, with 7 bases identical to TRBD1. With 3 bases clipped from V and 1 base from J, the junction kept 6 bases outside the gene matches. Germline CDR1 is MNHEY and CDR2 is SVGAGI. The CDR3 has 15 amino acids.

This chain connects TRBV27 to TRBJ2-5; 8 nucleotides agree with TRBD2. The CDR3 runs to 15 residues. The J segment lost 4 bases and the V segment lost 5 bases, leaving 9 bases of the junction unmatched. Germline V gene lookup returns CDR1 MNHEY and CDR2 SMNVEV (reference sequence). The CDR3 DNA reads TGTGCCAGCAGTCCCCTGGGGCTAGCGGGAGAGACCCAGTACTTC. Amino acid sequence: CASSPLGLAGETQYF.

The V gene is TRBV3-1 (or the pseudogene TRBV3-2), the J gene TRBJ1-1; D unclear. The germline V and J ends were trimmed by 6 bases and 2 bases, with 10 bases remaining between them. CDR3 length: 13 amino acids. Germline V lookup: CDR1 LGHDT, CDR2 YNNKEL (reference sequence). The CDR3 reads CASSRTVNTEAFF. The CDR3 bases are TGTGCCAGCAGTCGTACAGTTAACACTGAAGCTTTCTTT.

This chain joins TRBV4-3 and TRBJ2-1; no clear D gene. Trimming stripped 4 bases from V and 5 bases from J, with 15 bases between. The germline V gene has CDR1 LGHNA and CDR2 YSLEER. CDR3 length: 15 residues. CDR3 sequence: CASSPRYGGNNEQFF. The CDR3 DNA reads TGCGCCAGCAGCCCCCGCTACGGTGGGAACAATGAGCAGTTCTTC.

V usage is TRBV4-1 and J usage is TRBJ2-1, with 9 bases lining up with TRBD1. V gave up 1 base and J gave up 4 bases; unmatched junction bases: 11. Germline V CDR1 and CDR2: MGHRA, YSYEKL. The CDR3 spans 18 residues. DNA of the CDR3: TGCGCCAGCAGCCAAGGGGGAGTAAACAGGGGGCCATACAATGAGCAGTTCTTC. This encodes CASSQGGVNRGPYNEQFF.

The chain employs TRBV13 and TRBJ2-3, with 7 nucleotides matching TRBD2. The CDR3 loop spans 14 amino acids. Germline CDR1 and CDR2: PRHDT and FYEKMQ (reference sequence). V was clipped by 1 base and J by 3 bases; unmatched bases: 1. The CDR3 DNA sequence: TGTGCCAGCAGCTTAGCGGGGGGAACAGATACGCAGTATTTT. This gives the protein CASSLAGGTDTQYF.